This T cell receptor beta chain was sequenced in a study of blood T cell repertoires in COVID-19. On the study more broadly: Both acute and convalescent COVID-19 samples were obtained from the United States, Italy and Spain. The analysed material was cDNA or gDNA that came from T cells, B-cell-depleted T cells, or PBMCs.

Authors' methods: Nucleated cell counts were estimated from reference gene primer amplification. Measured with immunoSEQ multiplex PCR; TCRdb has only the in-frame clones, and not every one. Clone size and the V and J calls come from that table; the DNA yielded D and trimming. The table has about 120,000 clones, 75% to 90% seen once. Germline V lookup: CDR1 SGHDN, CDR2 FVKESK. The CDR3 covers 13 residues. The V end lost 4 bases, the J end lost 5 bases, and 10 bases lay between the germline ends. This TCR was recovered from a human donor in a cohort sampled during active COVID-19. Material for sequencing was peripheral blood. The chain links TRBV14 to TRBJ2-3, with D hard to call. The CDR3 bases are TGTGCCAGCAGCCGAGCCGGTGTAGATACGCAGTATTTT. It yields the protein CASSRAGVDTQYF.